These 16 T cell receptor beta chains came from one sample sequenced in a study of blood T cell repertoires in COVID-19 (dated by TCRdb to 2019 to 2021). The protocol used for the library was the immunoSEQ multiplex PCR assay. TCRdb re-hosts the immuneACCESS table, in-frame sequences only. Its copies lack some clones; in the studies checked, an unresolved V gene accounts for under half of them, and the cause for the rest is not known. The sample includes about 70,000 clones, with roughly 80% observed a single time. The leading ten clones occupy around 4.8% of the sample. The sample was peripheral blood. These receptors were obtained from an elderly woman with active or convalescent COVID-19.

The chain employs TRBV2 and TRBJ2-1; D is ambiguous. V lost 4 bases and J 0 bases, leaving 7 bases between the germline ends. This CDR3 comprises 14 residues. In germline, CDR1 is SNHLY, CDR2 FYNNEI. CDR3 amino acids: CASSVLVSYNEQFF. Written as DNA, the CDR3 is TGTGCCAGCAGTGTATTAGTCTCCTACAATGAGCAGTTCTTC.

This chain uses TRBV9 with TRBJ1-4, with a possible D match to TRBD1 (5 bases). Per germline, CDR1 SGDLS and CDR2 YYNGEE. Trimming removed 6 bases at V and 7 bases at J, with 19 bases between. This CDR3 spans 15 amino acids. The CDR3 nucleotides are TGTGCCAGCACCCGTAGCGGGGACCTAGGTGAAAAACTGTTTTTT. Amino acids: CASTRSGDLGEKLFF.

The rearrangement links TRBV2 to TRBJ1-2; the D is unclear. Trimming pared 0 bases from V and 0 bases from J, leaving 14 bases between. Germline CDR1 reads SNHLY; CDR2 reads FYNNEI. The CDR3 contains 17 residues. The CDR3 loop is CASSEALPGRANYGYTF. The CDR3 nucleotides read TGTGCCAGCAGTGAAGCGCTTCCGGGGAGAGCTAACTATGGCTACACCTTC.

This sequence joins TRBV6-2 or TRBV6-3 and TRBJ1-5; 9 nucleotides line up with TRBD1. J was trimmed by 4 bases and V by 6 bases; bases with no gene match: 10. Germline V CDR1 and CDR2: MNHEY, SVGEGT. The CDR3 is 16 amino acids. The CDR3 DNA follows: TGTGCCAGCAGCCATTTTACCGGGACAGGGAATCAGCCCCAGCATTTT. Amino acid sequence: CASSHFTGTGNQPQHF.

The chain combines TRBV6-5 with TRBJ1-2; D remains unclear. The germline V gene has CDR1 MNHEY and CDR2 SVGAGI. This CDR3 spans 13 amino acids. V lost 2 bases, J lost 10 bases, and 14 bases lay in between. CDR3 region: CASSYLGSRIYTF. As DNA, the CDR3 is TGTGCCAGCAGTTACCTTGGGTCGCGGATCTACACCTTC.

This sequence joins TRBV5-5 and TRBJ1-4; tentatively, D is TRBD1 (5 bases). V was clipped by 0 bases and J by 7 bases, with 7 bases between them. The CDR3 spans 13 residues. The V gene's germline CDR1 is SGHKS and CDR2 YYEKEE (reference sequence). CDR3 nucleotides: TGTGCCAGCAGCTTGGGACAGACTGAAAAACTGTTTTTT. It specifies CASSLGQTEKLFF. Full variable domain (outside the CDR3, taken from reference TRBV5-5 and TRBJ1-4): DAGVTQSPTHLIKTRGQQVTLRCSPISGHKSVSWYQQVLGQGPQFIFQYYEKEERGRGNFPDRFSARQFPNYSSELNVNALLLGDSALYLCASSLGQTEKLFFGSGTQLSVL.

The genes are TRBV29-1 and TRBJ2-7; 8 nucleotides line up with TRBD2. Germline V gene sequence: CDR1 SQVTM, CDR2 ANQGSEA. V dropped 6 bases and J dropped 2; count of bases not matched to a gene: 12. The CDR3 runs 15 residues. In DNA, the CDR3 is TGCAGCGTCTCACTCGGGGGGGGGACCACCTACGAGCAGTACTTC. Protein sequence: CSVSLGGGTTYEQYF.

This rearrangement joins TRBV27 to TRBJ2-2; D gene ambiguous. Germline V CDR1 and CDR2: MNHEY, SMNVEV (reference sequence). The V gene lost 5 bases and the J gene lost 7 bases, with 8 bases spanning the gap. This CDR3 has 12 amino acids. The CDR3 coding sequence is TGTGCCAGCAGTACCGGTATCGGGGAGCTGTTTTTT. It is translated as CASSTGIGELFF.

The rearrangement joins TRBV11-2 to TRBJ2-1; tentatively, D is TRBD1 (5 bases). Trimming shortened V by 3 bases and J by 2 bases, and 11 bases separated the two germline ends. Germline V gene lookup returns CDR1 SGHAT and CDR2 FQNNGV. CDR3 length equals 15 residues. DNA of the CDR3: TGTGCCAGCAGCTTGGGCCAGGGCACCTACAATGAGCAGTTCTTC. Its translation: CASSLGQGTYNEQFF.

The gene calls are TRBV5-1 and TRBJ2-1; D perhaps matches TRBD2 (5 bases). This CDR3 comprises 15 residues. In germline, CDR1 is SGHRS, CDR2 YFSETQ. Trimming took 3 bases from V and 6 from J, leaving 16 bases between them. The CDR3 DNA reads TGCGCCAGCAGCTCGGGGTCAGCCCTGGGCAATGAGCAGTTCTTC. The encoded protein is CASSSGSALGNEQFF.

V usage is TRBV6-5 and J usage is TRBJ1-2; 7 bases are shared with TRBD1. Trimming took 0 bases from V and 8 from J; bases not matched to a gene: 9. The CDR3 loop spans 15 amino acids. CDR1 is MNHEY, CDR2 SVGAGI, per germline. CDR3 coding DNA: TGTGCCAGCAGTTACTCGAACAGGGGAGAAAGGGGCTACACCTTC. Its protein is CASSYSNRGERGYTF.

The chain joins TRBV7-9 to TRBJ1-2, with D possibly TRBD1 on 5 matching bases. The V end lost 3 bases, the J end lost 1 base, and 6 bases lay between the germline ends. The CDR3 has 13 residues. Germline-derived CDR1 and CDR2 are SEHNR and FQNEAQ (reference sequence). Written as DNA, the CDR3 is TGTGCCAGCAGCTTGCAGGGTAACTATGGCTACACCTTC. Translated: CASSLQGNYGYTF.

This rearrangement joins TRBV6-5 to TRBJ2-2, with 12 bases aligning to TRBD2. Germline V CDR1 and CDR2: MNHEY, SVGAGI. The CDR3 has 15 residues. V lost 8 bases and J lost 1; bases outside the gene matches: 2. The CDR3 loop reads CASLGLAGNTGELFF. The CDR3 DNA reads as TGTGCCAGCCTGGGACTAGCGGGGAACACCGGGGAGCTGTTTTTT.

V gene TRBV28 combines with J gene TRBJ2-4; 10 bases match TRBD1. The CDR3 totals 16 residues. CDR1 and CDR2 (germline): MDHEN, SYDVKM. With V trimmed by 4 bases and J by 6 bases, 9 bases remained unmatched. The DNA for the CDR3 is TGTGCCAGCAGTTCCCCGACAGGGGGCGTGAGAAACATTCAGTACTTC. It codes for CASSSPTGGVRNIQYF.

This chain links TRBV7-8 with TRBJ2-6, with 10 bases lining up with TRBD1. CDR3 length: 18 residues. CDR1 SGHVS and CDR2 FQNEAQ come from the germline V gene. J was trimmed by 4 bases and V by 3 bases; bases with no gene match: 9. For the CDR3, the DNA is TGTGCCAGCAGCTTCCCTACCGGGACAGGGGTCGGGGCCAACGTCCTGACTTTC. It yields the protein CASSFPTGTGVGANVLTF. Complete variable domain (other parts from reference TRBV7-8 and TRBJ2-6): GAGVSQSPRYKVAKRGQDVALRCDPISGHVSLFWYQQALGQGPEFLTYFQNEAQLDKSGLPSDRFFAERPEGSVSTLKIQRTQQEDSAVYLCASSFPTGTGVGANVLTFGAGSRLTVL.

This clone was detected only a few times. This chain connects TRBV15 to TRBJ1-1; D gene uncertain. CDR1 and CDR2 from the germline V gene are LNHNV and YYDKDF (reference sequence). This CDR3 is built from 14 residues. With 2 bases removed from V and 4 bases from J, the gap between germline ends came to 11 bases. In DNA, the CDR3 is TGTGCCACCAGCAGACCCCTCCGGAGCACTGAAGCTTTCTTT. It codes for CATSRPLRSTEAFF.